These 21 T cell receptor beta chains were all obtained from the same sample, sequenced in a study of blood T cell repertoires in COVID-19. Clones were sequenced by immunoSEQ multiplex PCR, and TCRdb holds only the in-frame ones, with some missing. The repertoire includes approximately 80,000 clones, around 78% of them detected once, and approximately 15% sits in the top ten. The sample consisted of peripheral blood. The source of these receptors is a human donor in a cohort sampled during active COVID-19.

This chain connects TRBV7-9 to TRBJ1-2; D is uncertain. The CDR3 has 14 residues. The germline gives CDR1 SEHNR, CDR2 FQNEAQ (reference sequence). Trimming removed 3 bases at V and 5 bases at J, with 13 bases between. The CDR3 protein is CASSFPRSVYGYTF. In DNA form, the CDR3 reads TGTGCCAGCAGCTTTCCTCGGTCGGTTTATGGCTACACCTTC.

The chain is built from TRBV9 and TRBJ2-5, with 9 bases lining up with TRBD1. V trimming: 2 bases; J trimming: 5 bases; junction bases outside the gene matches: 4. The CDR3 has 14 amino acids. Germline-derived CDR1 and CDR2 are SGDLS and YYNGEE. Written as DNA, the CDR3 is TGTGCCAGCAGCGTTGGGACAGGGAAGGAGACCCAGTACTTC. Protein product: CASSVGTGKETQYF.

The V call is TRBV5-1, the J call TRBJ2-7; 13 bases fit TRBD2. Germline lookup yields CDR1 SGHRS and CDR2 YFSETQ. The CDR3 is 16 residues long. The V and J ends lost 0 bases and 2 bases, in that order; junction bases with no gene match: 2. The CDR3 here is CASSLGLAGGTYEQYF. Written as DNA, the CDR3 is TGCGCCAGCAGCTTGGGACTAGCGGGGGGAACCTACGAGCAGTACTTC.

The chain joins TRBV14 to TRBJ2-5; possibly TRBD1 for D (6 bases). This CDR3 is built from 16 residues. The germline V and J ends were trimmed by 0 bases and 5 bases, with 16 bases remaining between them. Germline V CDR1 and CDR2: SGHDN, FVKESK. CDR3 DNA sequence: TGTGCCAGCAGCCAAGAGGGGGCCAGGTCAAGGGAGACCCAGTACTTC. This translates into CASSQEGARSRETQYF.

Written as DNA, the CDR3 is TGTGCCAGCAGTTCGGGTACTAATGAAAAACTGTTTTTT. This encodes CASSSGTNEKLFF. The chain couples TRBV6-2 or TRBV6-3 to TRBJ1-4, with D uncertain. Deletions cut 4 bases from V and 2 bases from J, with 5 bases between. Germline V gene lookup returns CDR1 MNHEY and CDR2 SVGEGT. The CDR3 length is 13 residues.

V is TRBV29-1 and J is TRBJ1-2, with a possible D match to TRBD1 (5 bases). The CDR3 runs to 13 residues. Germline V gene lookup returns CDR1 SQVTM and CDR2 ANQGSEA. Trimming left V 5 bases short and J 1 base short, with 11 bases between. Here the CDR3 reads CSVPVDSNYGYTF. The CDR3 bases are TGCAGCGTTCCCGTTGACAGTAACTATGGCTACACCTTC.

The CDR3 sequence is CASSTLAGPSYEQYV. CDR3 DNA: TGTGCCAGCAGTACACTAGCGGGACCATCCTACGAGCAGTACGTC. The chain joins TRBV6-2 or TRBV6-3 to TRBJ2-7, with 10 bases that match TRBD2. With 5 bases clipped from V and 1 base from J, the junction kept 5 bases outside the gene matches. CDR1 is MNHEY and CDR2 is SVGEGT in the germline V gene. The CDR3 covers 15 residues.

The chain uses TRBV27 and TRBJ1-5, with TRBD1 matching 8 bases. This CDR3 has 15 amino acids. Unmatched junction bases numbered 8, after V lost 4 bases and J lost 6 bases. Germline V gene data show CDR1 as MNHEY and CDR2 as SMNVEV (reference sequence). The chain's CDR3 is CASSSQDRVGQPQHF. In nucleotides, the CDR3 is TGTGCCAGCAGTTCCCAGGACAGGGTTGGTCAGCCCCAGCATTTT.

This chain uses TRBV11-3 with TRBJ2-3; TRBD2 matches at 9 bases. The CDR3 runs to 16 residues. The germline V gene encodes CDR1 SGHNT and CDR2 YENEEA. V trimming: 4 bases; J trimming: 4 bases; junction bases outside the gene matches: 9. CDR3: CASSYAGTSSADTQYF. The CDR3 DNA is TGTGCCAGCAGCTACGCCGGGACTAGCTCGGCAGATACGCAGTATTTT.

The rearrangement links TRBV18 to TRBJ1-6; D perhaps matches TRBD1 (6 bases). Germline CDR1 reads KGHSH; CDR2 reads LQKENI. The CDR3 extends over 17 amino acids. V was clipped by 1 base and J by 10 bases, with 20 bases between them. The CDR3 coding sequence is TGTGCCAGCTCACCACGTGCGCTTTCGGGGGGCGACTCACCCCTCCACTTT. Translated, it gives CASSPRALSGGDSPLHF.

The CDR3 nucleotides read TGTGCCAGCAGTGACCTTACGACAGGGGTGAATGGCTACACCTTC. Its protein is CASSDLTTGVNGYTF. The genes are TRBV6-1 and TRBJ1-2, with 8 bases matching TRBD1. The ends lost 3 bases at V and 6 bases at J; junction bases unmatched: 9. Germline CDR1 reads MNHNS; CDR2 reads SASEGT. The CDR3 length is 15 residues.

The J gene is TRBJ1-1, the V gene TRBV11-2; D perhaps matches TRBD1 (5 bases). Germline CDR1 is SGHAT and CDR2 is FQNNGV. The CDR3 extends over 14 amino acids. Trimming removed 4 bases from V and 1 base from J, with 10 bases in between. CDR3 DNA: TGTGCCAGCAGCTCGTGGGGCGCGAACACTGAAGCTTTCTTT. This translates into CASSSWGANTEAFF.

This sequence joins TRBV19 and TRBJ2-2; no clear D gene. The CDR3 extends over 14 amino acids. Trimming left V 1 base short and J 1 base short, with 4 bases between. Germline V gene lookup returns CDR1 LNHDA and CDR2 SQIVND (reference sequence). The CDR3 is CASSIGQNTGELFF. CDR3 bases: TGTGCCAGTAGTATAGGGCAGAACACCGGGGAGCTGTTTTTT. Complete variable domain (other parts from reference TRBV19 and TRBJ2-2): DGGITQSPKYLFRKEGQNVTLSCEQNLNHDAMYWYRQDPGQGLRLIYYSQIVNDFQKGDIAEGYSVSREKKESFPLTVTSAQKNPTAFYLCASSIGQNTGELFFGEGSRLTVL.

The chain joins TRBV12-3 or TRBV12-4 to TRBJ2-4; no clear D. Trimming stripped 8 bases from V and 0 bases from J, with 8 bases between. The CDR3 is made up of 13 amino acids. Here the CDR3 DNA reads TGTGCCAGCGGGCTGGTAGCCAAAAACATTCAGTACTTC. Its protein is CASGLVAKNIQYF.

This sequence joins TRBV9 and TRBJ2-2; the match to TRBD2 covers 13 bases. The CDR3 sequence is 18 residues long. CDR1 is SGDLS, CDR2 YYNGEE, per germline. Germline trimming cut 3 bases from V and 5 bases from J; bases unmatched to any gene: 10. CDR3 nucleotide sequence: TGTGCCAGCAGCGCGGCTTTACTAGCGGGAGGGGGTACCGGGGAGCTGTTTTTT. Protein product: CASSAALLAGGGTGELFF.

This clone was observed once. The V call is TRBV7-8, the J call TRBJ2-3, with 8 nucleotides matching TRBD2. CDR3 length: 18 residues. The ends lost 1 base at V and 6 bases at J; junction bases unmatched: 15. Per germline, CDR1 SGHVS and CDR2 FQNEAQ. CDR3 in amino acids: CASSLDFGGAFPLDTQYF. Here the CDR3 DNA reads TGTGCCAGCAGCTTAGATTTCGGGGGGGCTTTCCCCCTGGATACGCAGTATTTT.

This clone was picked up many times. This CDR3 reads CASSYPTGYYGYTF. In nucleotides, the CDR3 is TGTGCCAGCAGCTACCCGACAGGATACTATGGCTACACCTTC. V and J are TRBV7-2 and TRBJ1-2, with D maybe TRBD1 (6 bases). The CDR3 extends over 14 amino acids. CDR1 SGHTA and CDR2 FQGNSA come from the germline V gene. V was clipped by 4 bases and J by 3 bases, with 12 bases between them.

The chain recombines TRBV20-1 with TRBJ1-1; 7 nucleotides line up with TRBD1. Trimming took 3 bases from V and 4 from J; bases not matched to a gene: 17. CDR1 and CDR2 from the germline V gene are DFQATT and SNEGSKA (reference sequence). This CDR3 has 17 amino acids. The DNA for the CDR3 is TGCAGTGCTAGTGATGATGGGCAGGGGGTAGGTGGCACTGAAGCTTTCTTT. Its protein is CSASDDGQGVGGTEAFF.

This sequence joins TRBV6-6 and TRBJ2-2; tentatively, D is TRBD1 (5 bases). CDR3 length equals 14 residues. The germline V gene encodes CDR1 MNHNY and CDR2 SVGAGI (reference sequence). V lost 6 bases and J 1 base, leaving 9 bases between the germline ends. The CDR3 sequence is CASRTDGNTGELFF. The CDR3 nucleotides read TGTGCCAGCAGGACAGACGGGAACACCGGGGAGCTGTTTTTT.

The chain has TRBV28 and TRBJ2-2, with D unclear. This CDR3 is 14 amino acids long. V lost 3 bases, J lost 7 bases, and 12 bases lay in between. In germline, CDR1 is MDHEN, CDR2 SYDVKM. Written as DNA, the CDR3 is TGTGCCAGCAGTTTGCCCCACCTAGACGGGGAGCTGTTTTTT. Protein sequence: CASSLPHLDGELFF.

The chain employs TRBV9 and TRBJ2-1, with a weak D call TRBD1 (6 bases). Per the germline V gene, CDR1 is SGDLS and CDR2 is YYNGEE. This CDR3 spans 15 amino acids. Trimming shortened V by 2 bases and J by 4 bases, and 13 bases separated the two germline ends. The DNA of the CDR3 is TGTGCCAGCAGCGTTTCGGGACACCTATACAATGAGCAGTTCTTC. Its translation is CASSVSGHLYNEQFF.